The 5 T cell receptor beta chains below were found in one sample sequenced in a study of T cells after yellow fever vaccination. Each CDR3 protein is one row after TCRdb ran MiXCR on the 5' RACE reads. The sample has hundreds of thousands of distinct CDR3 sequences, over 4% seen once. Specimen: PBMCs, collected 5 days after the yellow fever booster vaccination. These receptors were taken from a man aged 18 to 30 who received the YFV17D yellow fever vaccine.

The genes are TRBV7-2 and TRBJ1-2, with 7 bases that match TRBD1. This CDR3 region has 14 residues. Germline V gene data show CDR1 as SGHTA and CDR2 as FQGNSA. Trimming at V came to 1 base and at J to 7 bases, leaving 6 bases not matched to a gene. Here the CDR3 reads CASSLVGRGGGYTF. Here the CDR3 DNA reads TGTGCCAGCAGCTTAGTCGGCAGGGGGGGTGGCTACACCTTC.

This chain's CDR3 is CASSLNRMNTEAFF. CDR3 bases: TGCGCCAGCAGCTTGAACAGAATGAACACTGAAGCTTTCTTT. The chain recombines TRBV5-1 with TRBJ1-1; D unresolved. Trimming stripped 1 base from V and 0 bases from J, with 7 bases between. The CDR3 runs 14 residues. Germline values: CDR1 SGHRS, CDR2 YFSETQ.

The rearrangement joins TRBV11-3 to TRBJ2-1; possibly TRBD2 for D (6 bases). V was shortened by 3 bases and J by 5 bases, with 11 bases between the two germline ends. Germline V gene data show CDR1 as SGHNT and CDR2 as YENEEA. This CDR3 is 14 amino acids long. The CDR3 sequence: CASSFTSLHNEQFF. For the CDR3, the DNA is TGTGCCAGCAGCTTTACTAGCCTACACAATGAGCAGTTCTTC.

The rearrangement uses TRBV12-3 or TRBV12-4 and TRBJ1-1; 7 nucleotides align to TRBD1. The length of the CDR3 is 13 residues. The V and J ends lost 6 bases and 6 bases, in that order; junction bases with no gene match: 7. The CDR3 DNA reads as TGTGCCAGCAGACAAATACAGGGGTCTGAAGCTTTCTTT. This gives the protein CASRQIQGSEAFF.

This clonotype was counted ten times or more. The genes are TRBV5-6 and TRBJ2-7; a weak D match, TRBD1 (5 bases). CDR3 length equals 13 residues. V was cut by 0 bases and J by 1 base, with 5 bases left in between. Germline loops: CDR1 SGHDT, CDR2 YYEEEE. CDR3 loop: CASSLGQSYEQYF. The CDR3 nucleotides read TGTGCCAGCAGCTTGGGACAGTCCTACGAGCAGTACTTC.